One and the same sample provided the 11 T cell receptor beta chains below, sequenced in a study of CD8 T cells in Susac syndrome. The RNA, about 0.45 to 1 ug, was put through reverse transcription using random hexamers. TCRdb processed the immunoSEQ multiplex PCR reads anew with MiXCR; each CDR3 protein has one entry. In the table there are about 26,000 distinct CDR3 sequences, around 94% of which are singletons. Sequencing input: CD8+ T cells from PBMCs. The source is a human donor in good health.

The chain carries TRBV7-8 and TRBJ2-7; TRBD1 matches at 8 bases. This CDR3 spans 16 amino acids. J lost 2 bases, V lost 4 bases, and 10 bases had no gene match. Germline values: CDR1 SGHVS, CDR2 FQNEAQ. DNA for the CDR3: TGTGCCAGCAGCTCTTCAGGGGGCAGGGGTGCCTACGAGCAGTACTTC. As protein: CASSSSGGRGAYEQYF.

The chain joins TRBV15 to TRBJ2-7; D is unresolved. CDR1 and CDR2 from the germline V gene are LNHNV and YYDKDF (reference sequence). The CDR3 runs to 12 residues. Trimming removed 3 bases at V and 3 bases at J, with 6 bases between. The CDR3 nucleotides are TGTGCCACCAGCAGCGATTTCTACGAGCAGTACTTC. The encoded protein is CATSSDFYEQYF. The full variable domain, its missing parts supplied by reference TRBV15 and TRBJ2-7, is DAMVIQNPRYQVTQFGKPVTLSCSQTLNHNVMYWYQQKSSQAPKLLFHYYDKDFNNEADTPDNFQSRRPNTSFCFLDIRSPGLGDTAMYLCATSSDFYEQYFGPGTRLTVT.

This clonotype has only a few counts. The chain combines TRBV12-5 with TRBJ2-7, with 11 nucleotides matching TRBD2. Trimming took 6 bases from V and 2 from J; bases not matched to a gene: 6. Germline V gene lookup returns CDR1 LGHNT and CDR2 FRNRAP. CDR3 length: 15 residues. The CDR3 loop reads CASGNVAGGTYEQYF. CDR3 coding DNA: TGTGCTAGTGGAAACGTAGCGGGGGGGACCTACGAGCAGTACTTC.

The chain carries TRBV19 and TRBJ2-2; TRBD2 aligns across 15 bases. This CDR3 has 19 amino acids. The germline CDR1 and CDR2 sequences are LNHDA and SQIVND (reference sequence). Trimming removed 3 bases from V and 4 bases from J; junction bases left unmatched: 9. In DNA, the CDR3 is TGTGCCAGTAGTATTACCCCGGGACTAGCGGGGGGTACCACCGGGGAGCTGTTTTTT. It encodes CASSITPGLAGGTTGELFF. The whole variable domain, filled in from reference TRBV19 and TRBJ2-2, reads DGGITQSPKYLFRKEGQNVTLSCEQNLNHDAMYWYRQDPGQGLRLIYYSQIVNDFQKGDIAEGYSVSREKKESFPLTVTSAQKNPTAFYLCASSITPGLAGGTTGELFFGEGSRLTVL.

This clonotype has just one count. The chain couples TRBV7-6 to TRBJ2-7; D perhaps matches TRBD2 (6 bases). The CDR3 sequence is 16 residues long. Deletions cut 5 bases from V and 4 bases from J, with 21 bases between. Germline loops: CDR1 SGHVS, CDR2 FNYEAQ. In DNA, the CDR3 is TGTGCCAGCAGCCCGCGAGGAGGGCCAGGGACGTACGAGCAGTACTTC. It translates to CASSPRGGPGTYEQYF.

This chain links TRBV2 with TRBJ1-5; D may be TRBD1 (6 bases). The CDR3 contains 18 residues. Trimming stripped 4 bases from V and 5 bases from J, with 24 bases between. Germline V gene sequence: CDR1 SNHLY, CDR2 FYNNEI. Written as DNA, the CDR3 is TGTGCCAGCAGTGTCGTGGGGGGTGGGGGGCTGGGCGATCAGCCCCAGCATTTT. Protein product: CASSVVGGGGLGDQPQHF. Based on the CDR3 plus reference TRBV2 and TRBJ1-5, the full variable domain is EPEVTQTPSHQVTQMGQEVILRCVPISNHLYFYWYRQILGQKVEFLVSFYNNEISEKSEIFDDQFSVERPDGSNFTLKIRSTKLEDSAMYFCASSVVGGGGLGDQPQHFGDGTRLSIL.

This clonotype has a single count. J is TRBJ1-2 and V is TRBV12-3 or TRBV12-4, with D unresolved. Trimming took 6 bases from V and 0 from J, leaving 14 bases between them. The CDR3 is made up of 15 amino acids. The CDR3: CASSLQVLPNYGYTF. CDR3 nucleotide sequence: TGTGCCAGCAGCCTGCAGGTCCTTCCTAACTATGGCTACACCTTC.

This chain joins TRBV7-6 and TRBJ1-5; D possibly corresponds to TRBD1 (6 bases). Between the trimmed V and J ends, which lost 2 bases and 3 bases, there was a span of 11 bases. From germline, CDR1 is SGHVS and CDR2 FNYEAQ. The CDR3 covers 15 residues. This CDR3 is CASSLWSGVNQPQHF. The CDR3 coding sequence is TGTGCCAGCAGCTTATGGTCAGGGGTCAATCAGCCCCAGCATTTT.

The rearrangement uses TRBV27 and TRBJ2-7; 10 bases line up with TRBD2. CDR1 MNHEY and CDR2 SMNVEV come from the germline V gene (reference sequence). The CDR3 has 16 amino acids. J was trimmed by 2 bases and V by 5 bases; bases with no gene match: 9. The CDR3 coding sequence is TGTGCCAGCAGTCCCAAGGGACTAGCGATACCCTACGAGCAGTACTTC. Translating it yields CASSPKGLAIPYEQYF.

The rearrangement links TRBV4-3 to TRBJ2-2, with D uncertain. The CDR3 extends over 14 amino acids. Looked up from germline, CDR1 is LGHNA and CDR2 is YSLEER. The V and J ends lost 1 base and 6 bases respectively, with 9 bases between them. In DNA form, the CDR3 reads TGCGCCAGCAGCCAAGGAATACTGGCCGGGGAGCTGTTTTTT. It translates to CASSQGILAGELFF.

The chain has TRBV27 and TRBJ2-5; a weak D match, TRBD2 (5 bases). The CDR3 spans 15 residues. V dropped 5 bases and J dropped 5 bases, with 18 bases sitting between them. In germline, CDR1 is MNHEY, CDR2 SMNVEV (reference sequence). The CDR3 nucleotides read TGTGCCAGCAGTGTACTAGGGCCGCAGGAGGAGACCCAGTACTTC. This gives the protein CASSVLGPQEETQYF.